The 22 T cell receptor beta chains below were found in one sample sequenced in a study of shared clonotypes between healthy human individuals. Method: immunoSEQ multiplex PCR; TCRdb's copy keeps in-frame clones and lacks some. The sample carries over 2 million clones, just under 95% recorded once. Positively selected for CCR7, the CD45RO-negative cells used as naive CD8 cells excluded terminally differentiated effector memory CD45RA+ cells. Sequenced input: naive CD8+ T cells sorted from blood. The source is a man aged 18 to 29 in good health.

V gene TRBV5-6 combines with J gene TRBJ2-7, with 12 bases that match TRBD1. Looked up from germline, CDR1 is SGHDT and CDR2 is YYEEEE. The ends lost 3 bases at V and 3 bases at J; junction bases unmatched: 1. The CDR3 is made up of 14 amino acids. As DNA, the CDR3 is TGTGCCAGCAGCTGGGACAGGGGGCACTACGAGCAGTACTTC. Translating it yields CASSWDRGHYEQYF.

This clone was observed a few times. The genes are TRBV6-4 and TRBJ1-2; the D is unclear. Germline CDR1 reads MRHNA; CDR2 reads SNTAGT. The V end lost 7 bases, the J end lost 8 bases, and 8 bases lay between the germline ends. The CDR3 length is 10 residues. CDR3 in DNA: TGTGCCAGCAACGTCCGGGGCTACACCTTC. Its protein is CASNVRGYTF.

This chain links TRBV19 with TRBJ2-7, with D tentatively TRBD1 (6 bases). Trimming cost V 3 bases and J 2 bases, with 11 bases left between them. The germline V gene encodes CDR1 LNHDA and CDR2 SQIVND (reference sequence). The CDR3 is 14 residues long. The chain's CDR3 is CASSMGTLTYEQYF. CDR3 coding DNA: TGTGCCAGTAGTATGGGGACATTAACCTACGAGCAGTACTTC.

This chain uses TRBV7-8 with TRBJ2-1, with 10 bases aligning to TRBD2. Germline V gene lookup returns CDR1 SGHVS and CDR2 FQNEAQ. V shed 3 bases and J 4 bases; nucleotides not matched to a gene: 6. CDR3 length: 16 residues. The CDR3 DNA follows: TGTGCCAGCAGCTTGAGCGGGACTAGCGAATACAATGAGCAGTTCTTC. It translates to CASSLSGTSEYNEQFF.

The rearrangement uses TRBV27 and TRBJ2-2, with 8 bases that match TRBD2. This CDR3 comprises 16 residues. The germline V gene encodes CDR1 MNHEY and CDR2 SMNVEV (reference sequence). V shed 4 bases, J shed 3 bases, and the junction held 7 bases outside the gene matches. The CDR3 nucleotides are TGTGCCAGCAGTTGGACACCCGGGGGGGACACCGGGGAGCTGTTTTTT. It codes for CASSWTPGGDTGELFF.

V usage is TRBV27 and J usage is TRBJ1-1; D uncertain. In germline, CDR1 is MNHEY, CDR2 SMNVEV (reference sequence). This CDR3 has 15 amino acids. The ends were cut back, 2 bases at V and 0 bases at J, with 10 bases in the middle. CDR3 in DNA: TGTGCCAGCAGTTTAGAAGGCAGACTGAACACTGAAGCTTTCTTT. It is translated as CASSLEGRLNTEAFF.

This clone appeared once. Mismatch with germline at one junction end may stem from a read error. The sample carries other DNA sequences with the same CDR3. V and J are TRBV13 and TRBJ2-3; D is unclear. The CDR3 length is 13 residues. Germline assignment: CDR1 PRHDT and CDR2 FYEKMQ (reference sequence). CDR3 sequence (DNA): TGTGCCAGCAGTTTAGGTAGCACAGATACGCAGTATTTT. It translates to CASSLGSTDTQYF.

The chain links TRBV28 to TRBJ2-5; D call uncertain. The CDR3 consists of 13 residues. CDR1 and CDR2 (germline): MDHEN, SYDVKM. The ends were cut back, 4 bases at V and 0 bases at J, with 6 bases in the middle. The CDR3 spells CASSSKNQETQYF. As DNA, the CDR3 is TGTGCCAGCAGTTCGAAGAACCAAGAGACCCAGTACTTC.

V usage is TRBV5-4 and J usage is TRBJ2-2, with 13 bases that match TRBD2. V was clipped by 7 bases and J by 4 bases; unmatched bases: 7. CDR3 length: 16 amino acids. CDR1 is SGHNT and CDR2 is YYREEE in the germline V gene (reference sequence). The CDR3 protein is CASSEGTSGVTGELFF. For the CDR3, the DNA is TGTGCCAGCTCGGAGGGGACTAGCGGGGTCACCGGGGAGCTGTTTTTT.

J is TRBJ2-2 and V is TRBV11-2; a weak D match, TRBD2 (6 bases). The CDR3 has 13 residues. Germline V lookup: CDR1 SGHAT, CDR2 FQNNGV. V lost 7 bases and J 1 base, leaving 7 bases between the germline ends. The CDR3 DNA follows: TGTGCCAGCACGGGAGAGAACACCGGGGAGCTGTTTTTT. Translating it yields CASTGENTGELFF. The entire variable domain, with the rest obtained from reference TRBV11-2 and TRBJ2-2, is as follows: EAGVAQSPRYKIIEKRQSVAFWCNPISGHATLYWYQQILGQGPKLLIQFQNNGVVDDSQLPKDRFSAERLKGVDSTLKIQPAKLEDSAVYLCASTGENTGELFFGEGSRLTVL.

This chain connects TRBV4-1 to TRBJ1-1, with TRBD1 matching over 10 bases. The CDR3 runs 15 residues. V lost 5 bases to trimming and J lost 2 bases; unmatched junction nucleotides: 5. Per germline, CDR1 MGHRA and CDR2 YSYEKL. The CDR3 here is CASSSRDRGNTEAFF. Here the CDR3 DNA reads TGCGCCAGCAGCTCCCGGGACAGGGGTAACACTGAAGCTTTCTTT.

The chain links TRBV19 to TRBJ2-1; no reliable D call. V shed 0 bases and J shed 2 bases, with 14 bases lying between them. CDR3 length: 17 residues. CDR1 and CDR2 (germline): LNHDA, SQIVND (reference sequence). The CDR3 DNA sequence: TGTGCCAGTAGTATAGATCTAGAAGCGTGGGCCTACAATGAGCAGTTCTTC. Protein product: CASSIDLEAWAYNEQFF.

The V call is TRBV5-1, the J call TRBJ2-7, with 7 bases that match TRBD1. Germline CDR1 reads SGHRS; CDR2 reads YFSETQ. The ends lost 4 bases at V and 0 bases at J; junction bases unmatched: 10. This CDR3 region has 16 residues. The CDR3 DNA follows: TGCGCCAGCAGCCTATCCACAGGGGTCAGCTCCTACGAGCAGTACTTC. Translated, it gives CASSLSTGVSSYEQYF.

The chain recombines TRBV28 with TRBJ2-2; TRBD1 agrees at 12 bases. CDR3 size: 16 residues. From germline, CDR1 is MDHEN and CDR2 SYDVKM. V lost 5 bases, J lost 5 bases, and 6 bases stayed unmatched. The CDR3 is CASSPRDRGPTGELFF. CDR3 nucleotides: TGTGCCAGCAGTCCACGGGACAGGGGGCCAACCGGGGAGCTGTTTTTT.

The chain recombines TRBV7-3 with TRBJ1-1, with D unresolved. The CDR3 has 15 residues. Per the germline V gene, CDR1 is SGHTA and CDR2 is FQGTGA. V lost 2 bases and J 0 bases, leaving 10 bases between the germline ends. CDR3 nucleotide sequence: TGTGCCAGCAGCTTATCGGTAGATATGAACACTGAAGCTTTCTTT. This sequence encodes CASSLSVDMNTEAFF.

The rearrangement joins TRBV7-6 to TRBJ2-1, with 12 bases identical to TRBD2. J gave up 6 bases and V 5 bases, and 5 bases lay outside the gene matches. Germline CDR1 and CDR2: SGHVS and FNYEAQ. There are 15 residues in the CDR3. In nucleotides, the CDR3 is TGTGCCAGCAGCGATCCTAGCGGGAGGGTCAATGAGCAGTTCTTC. Protein product: CASSDPSGRVNEQFF.

V is TRBV21-1 and J is TRBJ2-6; the D call of TRBD1 is as the table states it, not checked on the DNA. TRBV21-1 is termed a pseudogene. The CDR3 covers 19 residues. The CDR3 nucleotides are TGTGCCAGCAGCAAAGCCCAAGCAGGTAACGACTCTGGGGCCAACGTCCTGACTTTC. As protein: CASSKAQAGNDSGANVLTF.

The chain links TRBV7-6 to TRBJ2-5; D is possibly TRBD2 (7 bases). This CDR3 spans 17 amino acids. Trimming took off 1 base at V and 5 bases at J, with 20 bases between the two ends. Germline V lookup: CDR1 SGHVS, CDR2 FNYEAQ. The CDR3 sequence: CASSLDGRGGLVETQYF. CDR3 DNA sequence: TGTGCCAGCAGCTTAGATGGGAGGGGGGGCCTTGTGGAGACCCAGTACTTC. Complete variable domain (other parts from reference TRBV7-6 and TRBJ2-5): GAGVSQSPRYKVTKRGQDVALRCDPISGHVSLYWYRQALGQGPEFLTYFNYEAQQDKSGLPNDRFSAERPEGSISTLTIQRTEQRDSAMYRCASSLDGRGGLVETQYFGPGTRLLVL.

This chain joins TRBV6-5 and TRBJ2-5; D might be TRBD2 (6 bases). The germline CDR1 and CDR2 sequences are MNHEY and SVGAGI. The V and J ends lost 4 bases and 5 bases respectively, with 11 bases between them. There are 13 residues in the CDR3. This CDR3 is CASSSAGRETQYF. The CDR3 bases are TGTGCCAGCAGTTCTGCAGGGAGGGAGACCCAGTACTTC.

This clone was seen just once. The rearrangement links TRBV6-1 to TRBJ1-3; no reliable D call. V lost 1 base, J lost 5 bases, and 12 bases lay in between. The CDR3 has 15 residues. Germline V gives CDR1 MNHNS, CDR2 SASEGT. DNA for the CDR3: TGTGCCAGCAGTGAAGGGTCTCTCCACCGAAACACCATATATTTT. This codes for CASSEGSLHRNTIYF.

This clone was observed a single time. The chain has TRBV6-5 and TRBJ1-1; D gene uncertain. Per the germline V gene, CDR1 is MNHEY and CDR2 is SVGAGI. The CDR3 has 14 amino acids. The germline V and J ends were trimmed by 0 bases and 5 bases, with 10 bases remaining between them. The CDR3 coding sequence is TGTGCCAGCAGTTACTCAAGACTGGCGACTGAAGCTTTCTTT. Translation gives CASSYSRLATEAFF.

The CDR3 bases are TGTGCCAGCAGCCACCGGGACAGGGGAGCCTACGAGCAGTACTTC. This codes for CASSHRDRGAYEQYF. The chain is built from TRBV7-9 and TRBJ2-7; TRBD1 aligns across 10 bases. CDR1 SEHNR and CDR2 FQNEAQ come from the germline V gene (reference sequence). The CDR3 spans 15 residues. The V gene end was trimmed by 5 bases and the J gene end by 2 bases; junction bases not matched to a gene: 6.